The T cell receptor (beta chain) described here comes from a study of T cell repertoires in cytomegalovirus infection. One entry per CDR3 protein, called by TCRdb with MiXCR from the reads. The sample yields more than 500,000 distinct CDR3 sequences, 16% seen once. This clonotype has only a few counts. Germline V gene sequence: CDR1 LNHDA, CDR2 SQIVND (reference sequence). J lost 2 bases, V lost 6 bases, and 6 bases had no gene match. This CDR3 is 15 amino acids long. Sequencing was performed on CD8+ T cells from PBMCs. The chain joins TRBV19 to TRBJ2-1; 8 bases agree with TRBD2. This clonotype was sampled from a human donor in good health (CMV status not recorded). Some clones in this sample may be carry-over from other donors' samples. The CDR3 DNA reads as TGTGCCAGTAGGACACGAGCGGGAGCCTACAATGAGCAGTTCTTC. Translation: CASRTRAGAYNEQFF.